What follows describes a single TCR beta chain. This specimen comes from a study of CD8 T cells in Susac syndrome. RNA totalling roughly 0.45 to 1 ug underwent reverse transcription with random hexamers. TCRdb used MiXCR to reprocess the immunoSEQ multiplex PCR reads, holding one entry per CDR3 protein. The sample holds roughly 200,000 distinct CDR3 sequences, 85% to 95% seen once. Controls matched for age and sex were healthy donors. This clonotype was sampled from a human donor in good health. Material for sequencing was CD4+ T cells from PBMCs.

CDR3 sequence reads: CASRDVSDTDTQYF. As DNA, the CDR3 is TGTGCCAGCAGGGACGTCAGTGACACAGATACGCAGTATTTT. The chain uses TRBV2 and TRBJ2-3; D is unresolved. From germline, CDR1 is SNHLY and CDR2 FYNNEI. V lost 6 bases and J 2 bases, leaving 12 bases between the germline ends. This CDR3 contains 14 residues.